Listed below are T cell receptor beta chains from one sample, sequenced in a study of blood T cell repertoires in COVID-19. TCRdb keeps only in-frame clones here, not all; method: immunoSEQ multiplex PCR. The sample holds tens of thousands of clones; around 82% are singletons and the top ten take roughly 9.3%. Sequenced: peripheral blood. These receptors originate from an elderly man with COVID-19, enrolled during active disease. The CDR3 runs from the conserved cysteine through the conserved F or W. Each record gives: V gene, clone size, J gene, D gene, CDR3 DNA, CDR3 protein. A D gene is named only where the DNA matches it firmly. Clone size, where shown, is once, few, many, or a class for clones that have expanded.

V: TRBV3-1/TRBV3-2
size: -
J: TRBJ1-2
D: -
DNA: TGTGCCAGCAGTCGAAACAGCTTAGCTAACTATGGCTACACCTTC
CDR3: CASSRNSLANYGYTF

V: TRBV29-1
size: -
J: TRBJ1-2
D: TRBD1
DNA: TGCAGCGTTGACCCATCCGGGACAGGAGGTACCTATGGCTACACCTTC
CDR3: CSVDPSGTGGTYGYTF

V: TRBV19
size: -
J: TRBJ1-2
D: -
DNA: TGTGCCGGTAGTTCCCCCGGACAAGGCTATGGCTACACCTTC
CDR3: CAGSSPGQGYGYTF

V: TRBV6-2/TRBV6-3
size: once
J: TRBJ1-4
D: -
DNA: TGTGCCAGCAGTTACAAGAGGGTTGGTGAAAAACTGTTTTTT
CDR3: CASSYKRVGEKLFF

V: TRBV7-2
size: -
J: TRBJ1-1
D: -
DNA: TGTGCCAGCAGCTCACTCGTTAACACTGAAGCTTTCTTT
CDR3: CASSSLVNTEAFF

V: TRBV6-6
size: once
J: TRBJ1-5
D: -
DNA: TGTGCCACGGGGTCGGTAAGCAATCAGCCCCAGCATTTT
CDR3: CATGSVSNQPQHF

V: TRBV5-1
size: -
J: TRBJ1-2
D: TRBD1
DNA: TGCGCCAGCAGCTCGGACAGGGGGCAGGTCTATGGCTACACCTTC
CDR3: CASSSDRGQVYGYTF

V: TRBV19
size: -
J: TRBJ2-5
D: -
DNA: TGTGCCAGTAGTATAGAGGGGGCGGCGGAGACCCAGTACTTC
CDR3: CASSIEGAAETQYF

V: TRBV28
size: -
J: TRBJ1-1
D: -
DNA: TGTGCCAGCAGTGTCAGGGACACTGAAGCTTTCTTT
CDR3: CASSVRDTEAFF

V: TRBV29-1
size: -
J: TRBJ2-3
D: -
DNA: TGCAGCGTTGACGGTCCCTCCACAGATACGCAGTATTTT
CDR3: CSVDGPSTDTQYF

V: TRBV6-6
size: -
J: TRBJ1-1
D: TRBD1
DNA: TGTGCCAGCAGTTACCCCCGGGACAGTGAAGCTTTCTTT
CDR3: CASSYPRDSEAFF

V: TRBV7-2
size: -
J: TRBJ2-5
D: -
DNA: TGTGCCAGCAGCTTATCCCCCCTGACCCAGTACTTC
CDR3: CASSLSPLTQYF

V: TRBV5-4
size: -
J: TRBJ2-5
D: -
DNA: TGTGCCAGCAGCTTGACAGGAGAAGAGACCCAGTACTTC
CDR3: CASSLTGEETQYF

V: TRBV5-6
size: -
J: TRBJ1-2
D: TRBD1
DNA: TGTGCCAGCAGCCCGACAGGGAAGGGGGCTAACTATGGCTACACCTTC
CDR3: CASSPTGKGANYGYTF

V: TRBV6-5
size: -
J: TRBJ1-3
D: -
DNA: TGTGCCAGCAGTTACTCGGGAGCTGGAAACACCATATATTTT
CDR3: CASSYSGAGNTIYF

V: TRBV28
size: -
J: TRBJ1-1
D: -
DNA: TGTGCCAGCAGTTTAAAGGGGAAAGGGGTGATTTTGGGCACTGAAGCTTTCTTT
CDR3: CASSLKGKGVILGTEAFF

V: TRBV3-1/TRBV3-2
size: -
J: TRBJ1-4
D: -
DNA: TGTGCCAGCAGCCAACAGGGAAAGGGTGAAAAACTGTTTTTT
CDR3: CASSQQGKGEKLFF

V: TRBV7-3
size: -
J: TRBJ2-1
D: -
DNA: TGTGCCAGCAGCCCCCGAGGAGTGCGGGGAGGTGAGCAGTTCTTC
CDR3: CASSPRGVRGGEQFF

V: TRBV7-8
size: -
J: TRBJ1-6
D: TRBD1
DNA: TGTGCCAGCAGCCCCGGACAGGCTAATTCACCCCTCCACTTT
CDR3: CASSPGQANSPLHF

V: TRBV7-9
size: -
J: TRBJ1-5
D: -
DNA: TGTGCCAGCAGCTTACGAGGCGGGGATGGTCAGCCCCAGCATTTT
CDR3: CASSLRGGDGQPQHF

V: TRBV24-1
size: few
J: TRBJ1-1
D: -
DNA: TGTGCCACCAGTGATGGCAGGGTGGATATTGGGGCTTTCTTT
CDR3: CATSDGRVDIGAFF

V: TRBV6-5
size: -
J: TRBJ1-1
D: TRBD1
DNA: TGTGCCAGCAGTTACCCCCGACAGGGAATGGGGACTGAAGCTTTCTTT
CDR3: CASSYPRQGMGTEAFF

V: TRBV5-6
size: -
J: TRBJ1-1
D: TRBD1
DNA: TGTGCCAGCAGCTTGGGCCCCCCGGGACAGGGGGCTCGGGGCACTGAAGCTTTCTTT
CDR3: CASSLGPPGQGARGTEAFF